This T cell receptor beta chain was sequenced for a study of cytomegalovirus exposure and HLA in healthy donors. General study results and limits: A later examination showed that TCR association rates differed by HLA locus, with DRB1 most and HLA-C fewest.

Trimming took 4 bases from V and 5 from J; bases not matched to a gene: 19. Per germline, CDR1 SNHLY and CDR2 FYNNEI. The CDR3 is 18 residues long. This clone was seen a few times. The antigen is not known. Healthy bone marrow donors made up the cohort. With 60 Vbeta and 13 Jbeta primers, the PCR was carried out. Some clones are missing from TCRdb's copy, which holds only in-frame ones; the method was immunoSEQ multiplex PCR. Among approximately 150,000 clones listed, 83% were seen once. The sequence was obtained from a man aged 50 to 60 in good health and CMV-seropositive. This chain links TRBV2 with TRBJ2-5; 7 bases match TRBD1. Sequencing was done on a sample of PBMCs. The CDR3 DNA is TGTGCCAGCAGTGTGAGTCAAGGGATACGAGGGGGCCGGGAGACCCAGTACTTC. It codes for CASSVSQGIRGGRETQYF.